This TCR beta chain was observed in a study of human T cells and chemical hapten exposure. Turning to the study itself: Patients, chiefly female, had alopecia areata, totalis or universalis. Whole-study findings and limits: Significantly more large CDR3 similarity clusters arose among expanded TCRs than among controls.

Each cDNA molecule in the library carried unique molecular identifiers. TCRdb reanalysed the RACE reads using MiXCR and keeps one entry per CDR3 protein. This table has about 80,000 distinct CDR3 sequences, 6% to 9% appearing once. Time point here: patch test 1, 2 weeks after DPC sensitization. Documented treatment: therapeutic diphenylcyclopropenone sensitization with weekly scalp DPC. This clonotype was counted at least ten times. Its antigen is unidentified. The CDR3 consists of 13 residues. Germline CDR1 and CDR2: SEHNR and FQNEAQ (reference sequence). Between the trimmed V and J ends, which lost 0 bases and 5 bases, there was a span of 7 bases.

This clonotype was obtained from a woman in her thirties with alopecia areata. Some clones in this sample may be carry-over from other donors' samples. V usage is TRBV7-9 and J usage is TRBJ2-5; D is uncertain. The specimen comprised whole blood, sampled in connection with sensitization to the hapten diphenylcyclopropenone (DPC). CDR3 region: CASSLAYLETQYF. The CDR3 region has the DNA TGTGCCAGCAGCTTAGCGTATTTGGAGACCCAGTACTTC. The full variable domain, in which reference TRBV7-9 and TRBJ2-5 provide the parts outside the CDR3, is DTGVSQNPRHKITKRGQNVTFRCDPISEHNRLYWYRQTLGQGPEFLTYFQNEAQLEKSRLLSDRFSAERPKGSFSTLEIQRTEQGDSAMYLCASSLAYLETQYFGPGTRLLVL.